These T cell receptor beta chains were read from a single sample in a study of cytomegalovirus exposure and HLA in healthy donors. The method was immunoSEQ multiplex PCR; TCRdb's version includes in-frame clones alone and lacks a portion of them. The sample includes around 180,000 clones, about 80% of them seen just once. Sequenced: PBMCs. The receptors were sampled from a woman between 18 and 30 years old in good health and CMV-seropositive. Each CDR3 is given with its conserved first and last residue. The D gene is left open where the match is weak. The size of a clone is reported for some rows only, either as once, few or many, or as a class for expanded clones.

V gene,J gene,D gene,clone size,CDR3 protein,CDR3 DNA
TRBV28,TRBJ2-5,TRBD1,NA,CASSSGGSGGETQYF,TGTGCCAGCAGTTCAGGGGGATCCGGTGGGGAGACCCAGTACTTC
TRBV5-1,TRBJ1-2,NA,few,CASSSGRDAMDGYTF,TGCGCCAGCAGCTCTGGCAGGGATGCTATGGATGGCTACACCTTC
TRBV4-1,TRBJ2-3,TRBD1,NA,CASSQGDRGTDTQYF,TGCGCCAGCAGCCAAGGAGACAGGGGCACAGATACGCAGTATTTT
TRBV15,TRBJ1-6,NA,NA,CATSRDGQKTSPLHF,TGTGCCACCAGCAGAGACGGACAGAAAACTTCACCCCTCCACTTT
TRBV5-1,TRBJ2-2,TRBD1,NA,CASSLARDRGTGELFF,TGCGCCAGCAGCCTCGCCCGGGACAGGGGCACCGGGGAGCTGTTTTTT
TRBV4-1,TRBJ1-2,NA,NA,CASSPTPDNNYGYTF,TGCGCCAGCAGCCCCACCCCGGACAATAACTATGGCTACACCTTC
TRBV29-1,TRBJ1-1,TRBD1,few,CSVGVSGGNTEAFF,TGCAGCGTTGGGGTTTCAGGGGGGAACACTGAAGCTTTCTTT
TRBV4-2,TRBJ2-1,NA,once,CASSQVGGNEQFF,TGTGCCAGCAGCCAAGTGGGAGGAAATGAGCAGTTCTTC
TRBV10-2,TRBJ2-5,TRBD2,NA,CASSAAGGRQETQYF,TGCGCCAGCAGTGCGGCGGGGGGCAGGCAAGAGACCCAGTACTTC
TRBV7-2,TRBJ1-4,NA,few,CASSLARESGMLFF,TGTGCCAGCAGCTTAGCGCGGGAGTCAGGGATGTTGTTTTTT
TRBV30,TRBJ1-1,NA,few,CAFRPGGTEAFF,TGTGCCTTCCGGCCAGGAGGGACTGAAGCTTTCTTT
TRBV5-1,TRBJ2-1,TRBD1,NA,CASRQGAANEQFF,TGCGCCAGCAGACAGGGGGCGGCCAATGAGCAGTTCTTC
TRBV19,TRBJ1-6,NA,NA,CASSISRWDSPLHF,TGTGCCAGTAGTATTAGCCGTTGGGATTCACCCCTCCACTTT
TRBV18,TRBJ2-6,NA,NA,CASSPSGSSGANVLTF,TGTGCCAGCTCACCATCGGGAAGCTCTGGGGCCAACGTCCTGACTTTC
TRBV5-4,TRBJ2-1,TRBD2,NA,CASSLAPGLAGVDEQFF,TGTGCCAGCAGCTTGGCCCCGGGACTAGCGGGGGTGGATGAGCAGTTCTTC
TRBV25-1,TRBJ2-3,TRBD2,NA,CASSESLAGGRGTDTQYF,TGTGCCAGCAGTGAATCACTAGCGGGGGGGAGGGGCACAGATACGCAGTATTTT
TRBV7-3,TRBJ2-3,NA,NA,CASSLRGARLYF,TGTGCCAGCAGCTTACGGGGGGCTCGACTGTATTTT
TRBV6-1,TRBJ2-6,TRBD2,NA,CASSESVAGGWGANVLTF,TGTGCCAGCAGTGAATCGGTTGCGGGGGGGTGGGGGGCCAACGTCCTGACTTTC
TRBV11-2,TRBJ2-2,TRBD2,NA,CASSPSGALNTGELFF,TGTGCCAGCAGCCCTAGCGGGGCTCTGAACACCGGGGAGCTGTTTTTT
TRBV6-5,TRBJ1-5,NA,NA,CASTGTQLNQPQHF,TGTGCCAGCACCGGGACACAACTTAATCAGCCCCAGCATTTT
TRBV6-1,TRBJ2-2,NA,NA,CASTSRENTGELFF,TGTGCCAGCACGTCCAGGGAAAACACCGGGGAGCTGTTTTTT
TRBV6-1,TRBJ1-2,TRBD1,NA,CASSYRGPDGYTF,TGTGCCAGCAGCTACAGGGGACCCGATGGCTACACCTTC
TRBV11-2,TRBJ1-2,NA,NA,CASSQQSAATYGYTF,TGTGCCAGCAGCCAACAATCAGCAGCGACCTATGGCTACACCTTC
TRBV4-1,TRBJ2-5,NA,NA,CASSHRVAKETQYF,TGCGCCAGCAGCCATCGGGTAGCGAAAGAGACCCAGTACTTC
TRBV19,TRBJ2-7,NA,NA,CASTQSGVSHEQYF,TGTGCCAGTACCCAATCTGGAGTTTCCCACGAGCAGTACTTC
TRBV7-2,TRBJ1-6,NA,NA,CASSPQNSPLHF,TGTGCCAGCAGCCCGCAGAATTCACCCCTCCACTTT
TRBV30,TRBJ1-2,NA,NA,CAWGGDAGGYTF,TGTGCCTGGGGAGGGGATGCCGGGGGCTACACCTTC
TRBV5-1,TRBJ2-1,TRBD1,NA,CASSVWTGTNEQFF,TGCGCCAGCAGCGTATGGACAGGCACCAATGAGCAGTTCTTC
TRBV6-1,TRBJ1-2,NA,NA,CASSPGQNYGYTF,TGTGCCAGCAGCCCAGGGCAGAACTATGGCTACACCTTC
TRBV28,TRBJ2-1,TRBD2,NA,CASSLWAGGSYNEQFF,TGTGCCAGCAGTTTATGGGCGGGGGGGTCCTACAATGAGCAGTTCTTC
TRBV2,TRBJ2-5,NA,NA,CASSEARGIRAETQYF,TGTGCCAGCAGTGAAGCAAGGGGAATACGGGCAGAGACCCAGTACTTC
TRBV11-1,TRBJ2-3,NA,NA,CASSQEGGGDTQYF,TGTGCCAGCAGCCAAGAAGGGGGGGGAGATACGCAGTATTTT